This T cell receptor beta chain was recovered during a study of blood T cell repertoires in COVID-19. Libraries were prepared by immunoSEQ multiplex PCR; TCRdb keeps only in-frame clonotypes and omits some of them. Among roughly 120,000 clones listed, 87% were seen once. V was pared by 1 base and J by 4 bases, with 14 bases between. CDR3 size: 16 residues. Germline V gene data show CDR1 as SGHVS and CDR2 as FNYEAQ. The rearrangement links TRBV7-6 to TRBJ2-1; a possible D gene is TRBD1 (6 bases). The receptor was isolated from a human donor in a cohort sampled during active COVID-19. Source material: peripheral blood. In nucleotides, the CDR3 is TGTGCCAGCAGCTTAGGTGTGGCAGGGGAATACAATGAGCAGTTCTTC. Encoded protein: CASSLGVAGEYNEQFF.